This TCR beta chain emerged from a study of T cells in Graves' hyperthyroidism and ophthalmopathy (dated by TCRdb to about 2019). Background for the entire study: Peripheral blood was collected at initial diagnosis, before any treatment. After sampling, hyperthyroidism patients received methimazole starting at 30 mg daily, and ophthalmopathy patients received high-dose intravenous methylprednisolone. A discovery cohort of around 100 patients, approximately 45 with Graves' ophthalmopathy and 57 with stable Graves' hyperthyroidism, was used to find distinguishing TCR V-J signatures. The 100 discovery patients were divided at random into training and test sets in a 7:3 ratio. The paper describes TCR Vbeta CDR3 sequencing of 135 peripheral blood samples, made up of roughly 40 ophthalmopathy patients, around 78 hyperthyroidism patients and 17 progressor patients. In addition, the study compared T-cell repertoires in thyroid tissue and in blood from six Graves' hyperthyroidism patients. An independent validation cohort of about 20 hyperthyroidism patients and about 15 patients who later progressed to ophthalmopathy tested prospective prediction of ophthalmopathy. What the study reported, not specific to this receptor: Most expanded thyroid clonotypes (frequency above 0.001) were also detected in blood, a finding suggesting that blood repertoires may reflect thyroid immune responses. No statistical method was used to set the sample size in advance, and investigators knew the group allocation. Ophthalmopathy was separated from stable hyperthyroidism by a 13 V-J signature model, with about 86% sensitivity and about 81% specificity obtained in cross-validation and 80%/75% obtained in testing. In validation, the model predicted progression to ophthalmopathy with roughly 66% sensitivity and less than 75% specificity, a median of 6.5 months before onset.

Amplification of TCR beta CDR3 regions was carried out from RNA transcripts. A first-round RT-PCR of the TCR CDR3 used the HTBI primer set with the Qiagen OneStep RT-PCR kit. Libraries were constructed in a second round of multiplex PCR, after which size selection and purification were performed. Sequencing of the libraries was done on an Illumina HiSeq2000 using paired-end 100 bp reads. The study's own analysis went as follows. SOAPnuke was used to process the raw data, throwing out any read that contained adapters or uncalled bases, had a mean Phred below 15, or lacked an exact constant-primer or identifier match. COPE v1.2.5 was used to merge high-quality paired reads, and clonotypes were defined as unique nucleotide sequences. MiTCR v1.1 was used to align clonotypes to the IMGT TRBV, TRBD and TRBJ reference segments. Analysis was restricted to V-J combinations with a frequency above 0.0001, which covered about 99% of repertoires. A TCS score was defined as the ratio of F50 (clonal expansion) to E x V (chaos), with BLOSUM62-based TCRdist applied between CDR3 peptides within each V-J. Welch's t-statistics and random forest reduced 450 to 600 V-J features to fewer than 15, which were used in a naive Bayes classifier (R e1071). TCRdb itself trimmed the public reads at Q25 with fastp, ran MiXCR and retained productive beta chains. Every entry covers one CDR3 protein and lists the most common genes and DNA from its rows. In this record, the V and J calls reflect TCRdb's handling and not the investigators' own analysis. The sample contains 450,000 to 650,000 distinct CDR3 sequences, 17% of them found a single time. The leading ten clones occupy 17% of the sample.

The germline V gene yields MDHEN for CDR1 and SYDVKM for CDR2. V lost 6 bases and J lost 4 bases, and the count of bases not matched to a germline gene is 8. From cysteine to phenylalanine, the CDR3 is 15 amino acids long. The only DNA kept is the CDR3, 45 bases in frame from the first base. The sample holds many counts of this clonotype. Its antigen is not yet known. Qualities for individual bases were not recorded, and no much larger clone is one base off. Ophthalmopathy patients had moderately to severely active disease, with a Clinical Activity Score of 3 or more, a NOSPECS grade of 4 or more, and a disease duration of less than 3 months. Patients with uncontrolled infections, other autoimmune diseases, pregnancy or lactation were excluded. Diagnoses were based on clinical symptoms, serum thyroxine and TRAb, thyroid ultrasound and orbital computed tomography. Ficoll-Paque density gradient centrifugation was used to isolate PBMCs from about 9 ml of fresh peripheral blood. Total RNA was extracted using Trizol reagent, and RNA quality was assessed on an Agilent 2100 Bioanalyzer.

The sequenced sample was blood. Recombination joined TRBV28 with TRBJ2-5, with 10 central nucleotides matching TRBD2. The sequence was obtained from a woman between 18 and 30 years old with Graves' ophthalmopathy. The DNA sequence is given as TGTGCCAGCAGGGCCTTAGCGGGGGGTGGAGAGACCCAGTACTTC. The resulting protein is CASRALAGGGETQYF.